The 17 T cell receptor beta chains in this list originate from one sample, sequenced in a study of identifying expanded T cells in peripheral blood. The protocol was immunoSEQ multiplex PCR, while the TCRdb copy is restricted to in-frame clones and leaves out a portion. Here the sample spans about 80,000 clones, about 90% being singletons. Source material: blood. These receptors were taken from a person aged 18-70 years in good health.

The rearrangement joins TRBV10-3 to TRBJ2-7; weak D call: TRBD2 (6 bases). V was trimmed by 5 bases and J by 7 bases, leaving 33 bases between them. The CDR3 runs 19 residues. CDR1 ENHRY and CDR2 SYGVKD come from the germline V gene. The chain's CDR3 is CAISQLGGRSGAVGSEQYF. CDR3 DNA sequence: TGTGCCATCAGTCAACTGGGGGGACGATCGGGAGCAGTAGGATCAGAGCAGTACTTC.

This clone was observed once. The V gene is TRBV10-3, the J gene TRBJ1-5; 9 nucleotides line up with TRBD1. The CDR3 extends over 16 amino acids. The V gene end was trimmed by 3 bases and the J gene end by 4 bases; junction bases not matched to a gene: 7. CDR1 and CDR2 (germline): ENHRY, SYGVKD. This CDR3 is CAISEGGQGTNQPQHF. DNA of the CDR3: TGTGCCATCAGTGAAGGTGGACAGGGGACAAATCAGCCCCAGCATTTT.

CDR3 in DNA: TGCGCCAGCAGCTTGGAGCGGACAGGGGGCTTAGAGACCCAGTACTTC. Translating gives CASSLERTGGLETQYF. This chain uses TRBV5-1 with TRBJ2-5, with 11 bases lining up with TRBD1. The CDR3 extends over 16 amino acids. The germline V gene encodes CDR1 SGHRS and CDR2 YFSETQ. J gave up 4 bases and V 0 bases, and 5 bases lay outside the gene matches.

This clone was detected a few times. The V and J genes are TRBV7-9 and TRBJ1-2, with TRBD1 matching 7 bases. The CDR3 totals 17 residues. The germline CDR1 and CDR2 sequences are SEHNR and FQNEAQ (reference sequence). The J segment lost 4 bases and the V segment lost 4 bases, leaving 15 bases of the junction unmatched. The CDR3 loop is CASSSDRVLGDLYGYTF. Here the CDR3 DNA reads TGTGCCAGCAGCTCCGACAGGGTATTAGGGGACCTCTATGGCTACACCTTC.

CDR3 bases: TGTGCCAGCAGCGTTAGTGGGGGAAACACCATATATTTT. It yields the protein CASSVSGGNTIYF. The genes are TRBV9 and TRBJ1-3; no firm D call. The V gene lost 2 bases and the J gene lost 4 bases, with 7 bases spanning the gap. The CDR3 length is 13 residues. Germline V gene sequence: CDR1 SGDLS, CDR2 YYNGEE.

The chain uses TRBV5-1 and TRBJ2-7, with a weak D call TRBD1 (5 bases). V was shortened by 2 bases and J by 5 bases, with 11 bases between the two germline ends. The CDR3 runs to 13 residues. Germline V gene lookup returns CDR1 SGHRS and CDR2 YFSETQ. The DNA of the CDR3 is TGCGCCAGCAGCTTCCAGGGTTCCCACGAGCAGTACTTC. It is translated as CASSFQGSHEQYF.

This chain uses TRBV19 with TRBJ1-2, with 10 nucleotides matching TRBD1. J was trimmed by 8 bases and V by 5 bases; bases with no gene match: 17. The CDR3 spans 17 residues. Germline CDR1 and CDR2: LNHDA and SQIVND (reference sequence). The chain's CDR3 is CASSPRQGQGRLKGYTF. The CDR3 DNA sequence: TGTGCCAGTAGTCCCCGCCAGGGACAGGGGCGCTTGAAGGGCTACACCTTC. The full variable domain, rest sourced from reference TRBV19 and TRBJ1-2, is DGGITQSPKYLFRKEGQNVTLSCEQNLNHDAMYWYRQDPGQGLRLIYYSQIVNDFQKGDIAEGYSVSREKKESFPLTVTSAQKNPTAFYLCASSPRQGQGRLKGYTFGSGTRLTVV.

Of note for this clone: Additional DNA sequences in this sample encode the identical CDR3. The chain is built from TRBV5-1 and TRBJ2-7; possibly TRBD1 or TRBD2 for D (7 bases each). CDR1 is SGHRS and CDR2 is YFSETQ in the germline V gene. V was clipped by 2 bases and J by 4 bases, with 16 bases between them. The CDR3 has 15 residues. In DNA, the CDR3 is TGCGCCAGCAGCTTCTCCCAGGGGGGGATTTACGAGCAGTACTTC. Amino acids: CASSFSQGGIYEQYF.

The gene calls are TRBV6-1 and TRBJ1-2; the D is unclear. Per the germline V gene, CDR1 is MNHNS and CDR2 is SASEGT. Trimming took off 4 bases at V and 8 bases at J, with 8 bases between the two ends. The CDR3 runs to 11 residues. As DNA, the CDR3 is TGTGCCAGCAGTGCGCGCGTGGGCTACACCTTC. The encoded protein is CASSARVGYTF.

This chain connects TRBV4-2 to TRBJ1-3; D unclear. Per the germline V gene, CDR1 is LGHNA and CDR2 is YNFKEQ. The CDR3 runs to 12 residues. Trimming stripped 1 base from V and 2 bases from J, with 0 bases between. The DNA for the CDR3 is TGTGCCAGCAGCCAAGCTGGAAACACCATATATTTT. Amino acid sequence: CASSQAGNTIYF.

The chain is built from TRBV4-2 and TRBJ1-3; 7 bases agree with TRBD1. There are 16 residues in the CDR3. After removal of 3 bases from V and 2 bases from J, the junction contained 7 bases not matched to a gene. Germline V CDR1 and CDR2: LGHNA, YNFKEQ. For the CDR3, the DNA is TGTGCCAGCAGCCAGGGACAGTCGGCGGCTGGAAACACCATATATTTT. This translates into CASSQGQSAAGNTIYF.

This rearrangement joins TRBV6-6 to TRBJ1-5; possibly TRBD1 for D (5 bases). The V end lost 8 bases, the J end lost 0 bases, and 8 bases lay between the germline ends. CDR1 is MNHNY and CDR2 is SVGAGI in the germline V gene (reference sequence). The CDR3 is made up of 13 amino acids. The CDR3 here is CASQGYSNQPQHF. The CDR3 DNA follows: TGTGCCAGCCAGGGTTATAGCAATCAGCCCCAGCATTTT.

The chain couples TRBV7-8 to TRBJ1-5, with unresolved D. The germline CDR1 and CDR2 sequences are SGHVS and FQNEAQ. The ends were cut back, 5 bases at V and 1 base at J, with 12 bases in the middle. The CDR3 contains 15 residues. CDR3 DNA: TGTGCCAGCAGCCTCCCCCTGGGGAGCAATCAGCCCCAGCATTTT. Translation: CASSLPLGSNQPQHF.

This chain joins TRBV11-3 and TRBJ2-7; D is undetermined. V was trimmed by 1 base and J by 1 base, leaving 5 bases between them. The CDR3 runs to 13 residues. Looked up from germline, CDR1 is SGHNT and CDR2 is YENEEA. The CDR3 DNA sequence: TGTGCCAGCAGCTTAGTTCCGTCCTACGAGCAGTACTTC. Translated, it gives CASSLVPSYEQYF.

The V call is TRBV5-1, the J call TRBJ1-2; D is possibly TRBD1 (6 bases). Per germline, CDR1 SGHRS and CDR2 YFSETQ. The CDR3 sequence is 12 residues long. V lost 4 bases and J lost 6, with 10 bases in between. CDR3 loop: CASSPQGDGYTF. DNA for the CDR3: TGCGCCAGCAGCCCACAGGGAGATGGCTACACCTTC. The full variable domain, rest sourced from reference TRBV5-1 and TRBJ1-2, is KAGVTQTPRYLIKTRGQQVTLSCSPISGHRSVSWYQQTPGQGLQFLFEYFSETQRNKGNFPGRFSGRQFSNSRSEMNVSTLELGDSALYLCASSPQGDGYTFGSGTRLTVV.

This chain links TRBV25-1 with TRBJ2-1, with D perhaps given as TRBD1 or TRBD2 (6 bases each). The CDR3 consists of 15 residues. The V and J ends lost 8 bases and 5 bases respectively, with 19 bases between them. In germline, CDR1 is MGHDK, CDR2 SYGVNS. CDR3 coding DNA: TGTGCCAGCTCCCCTCTAGGACAGCGGGACAATGAGCAGTTCTTC. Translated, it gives CASSPLGQRDNEQFF.

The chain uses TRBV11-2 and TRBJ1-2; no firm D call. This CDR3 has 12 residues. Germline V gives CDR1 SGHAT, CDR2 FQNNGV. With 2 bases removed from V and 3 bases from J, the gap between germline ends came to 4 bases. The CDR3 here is CASSLQDYGYTF. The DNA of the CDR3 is TGTGCCAGCAGCTTACAGGACTATGGCTACACCTTC.